This T cell receptor beta chain was captured by sequencing in a study of T cells in Graves' hyperthyroidism and ophthalmopathy. Study-wide results and limits: Blood held most thyroid clonotypes expanded above 0.001 frequency. A model using 13 V-J features told ophthalmopathy apart from stable hyperthyroidism.

V shed 8 bases and J shed 10 bases, with 9 bases lying between them. The CDR3 is 11 amino acids. Germline V gene data show CDR1 as MNHNS and CDR2 as SASEGT. This clonotype was seen once. The antigen is not known. Researchers amplified the TCR beta CDR3 regions from RNA transcripts. The TCR CDR3 first-round RT-PCR relied on the HTBI primer set. Each CDR3 protein is one row after TCRdb ran MiXCR on the multiplex PCR reads. Seen here are about 280,000 distinct CDR3 sequences, less than 30% observed once, and the top ten hold about 30%. The sequencing sample was made of blood. The rearrangement joins TRBV6-1 to TRBJ1-6; D is uncertain. The sequence was obtained from a man aged 40-55 years with Graves' hyperthyroidism that later progressed to Graves' ophthalmopathy. The CDR3 sequence: CASGLDSPLHF. The CDR3 coding sequence is TGTGCCAGCGGATTGGACTCACCCCTCCACTTT.